This T cell receptor beta chain is drawn from a study of cytomegalovirus exposure and HLA in healthy donors. About the study: Earlier, 100 million to 130 million unique TCR beta sequences were recovered from about 170 million T cells by an analysis.

Germline CDR1 and CDR2: GTSNPN and SVGIG (reference sequence). The CDR3 has 14 amino acids. J was trimmed by 4 bases and V by 5 bases; bases with no gene match: 7. The PCR employed 60 Vbeta primers together with 13 Jbeta primers. TCRdb keeps only in-frame clones here, not all; method: immunoSEQ multiplex PCR. In the table there are 140,000 to 150,000 clones, less than 85% of which are singletons. The J gene is TRBJ2-2, the V gene TRBV30; 7 bases fit TRBD2. Sequenced material: PBMCs. The clonotype originates from a man between 35 and 55 years old in good health and CMV-seronegative. The CDR3, as DNA: TGTGCCTGGCGCCGGGGGGTCGGCACCGGGGAGCTGTTTTTT. Amino acids: CAWRRGVGTGELFF.